What follows are 32 T cell receptor beta chains derived from one specimen sequenced in a study of glioma-infiltrating T cells. The iRepertoire nested amplicon-rescue multiplex PCR amplified TCR alpha and beta CDR3s from RNA. TCRdb reprocessed the multiplex PCR reads via MiXCR and lists one record per CDR3 protein. The profile covers 90,000 to 100,000 distinct CDR3 sequences, with approximately 39% appearing a single time and 35% to 40% taken by the ten largest. The material sequenced was glioma tissue, nonneoplastic brain tissue, or PBMCs (not recorded which). All receptors come from a human donor with low-grade glioma or glioblastoma, undergoing nonglioma brain surgery, or in good health (not recorded which).

On this clonotype: A read error may explain this, as a much larger clone is one base away. This chain joins TRBV19 and TRBJ2-7; TRBD2 matches at 13 bases. The CDR3 has 15 amino acids. Germline V gene data show CDR1 as LNHDA and CDR2 as SQIVND (reference sequence). Trimming cost V 8 bases and J 3 bases; bases outside gene matches: 7. The CDR3 DNA is TGTGCCAGTCGGAAACTAGCGGGGGGGATCTACGAGCAGTACTTC. Residues: CASRKLAGGIYEQYF.

With respect to this clonotype: A much larger clone sits a single nucleotide away, making a read error possible. The chain uses TRBV29-1 and TRBJ2-7, with 11 bases lining up with TRBD1. The CDR3 length is 12 residues. The germline V gene encodes CDR1 SQVTM and CDR2 ANQGSEA. Germline trimming cut 3 bases from V and 6 bases from J; bases unmatched to any gene: 1. The CDR3 reads CSVEDRGREQYF. The CDR3 DNA reads as TGCAGCGTTGAGGACAGGGGGCGCGAGCAGTACTTC.

This clonotype was seen only once. A clone one base away is much larger, so this may be a read error. The conserved closing phenylalanine or tryptophan is absent in this CDR3, likely reflecting a read error. The chain employs TRBV5-4 and TRBJ2-5; D uncertain. The V gene's germline CDR1 is SGHNT and CDR2 YYREEE (reference sequence). The germline V and J ends were trimmed by 4 bases and 1 base, with 8 bases remaining between them. The CDR3 is 13 residues long. This chain's CDR3 is CASSPDTQETQYL. Written as DNA, the CDR3 is TGTGCCAGCAGCCCCGACACCCAAGAGACCCAGTACCTC.

This clonotype was observed many times. The chain couples TRBV6-1 to TRBJ2-5, with D possibly matching TRBD2 (5 bases). The germline V gene has CDR1 MNHNS and CDR2 SASEGT. The V end was cut by 4 bases, the J end by 2 bases, with 11 bases between. This CDR3 contains 14 residues. This chain's CDR3 is CASSAPGIQETQYF. The CDR3 DNA sequence: TGTGCCAGCAGTGCCCCGGGGATACAAGAGACCCAGTACTTC.

This clonotype was observed at least ten times. The chain couples TRBV5-5 to TRBJ2-1; D possibly corresponds to TRBD2 (6 bases). V lost 6 bases and J 10 bases, leaving 17 bases between the germline ends. Germline V gene lookup returns CDR1 SGHKS and CDR2 YYEKEE (reference sequence). The CDR3 contains 13 residues. For the CDR3, the DNA is TGTGCCAGCACCACACTTATCAGCGGGGAGCAGTTCTTC. It encodes CASTTLISGEQFF.

On this clonotype: A much larger clone differs by one base, so this may be a read error. The rearrangement links TRBV3-1 to TRBJ2-1, with D possibly being TRBD1 (7 bases). CDR3 length: 18 residues. CDR1 and CDR2 from the germline V gene are LGHDT and YNNKEL (reference sequence). The CDR3, as DNA: TGTGCCAGCAGCCCCAGAGGGGGCGGGGTGCGCTCCTACAATGAGCAGTCCTTC. It is translated as CASSPRGGGVRSYNEQSF.

The chain couples TRBV6-6 to TRBJ2-7; either TRBD1 or TRBD2 may fit D (5 bases each). Trimming removed 6 bases from V and 6 bases from J, with 18 bases in between. The CDR3 consists of 14 residues. The germline V gene encodes CDR1 MNHNY and CDR2 SVGAGI (reference sequence). As DNA, the CDR3 is TGTGCCAGCAGGGCAGGACGGGGCCTGAGCGAGCAGTACTTC. Its translation: CASRAGRGLSEQYF.

This clonotype was seen ten or more times. The rearrangement links TRBV7-2 to TRBJ2-3; 8 nucleotides align to TRBD2. The germline CDR1 and CDR2 sequences are SGHTA and FQGNSA. V was clipped by 3 bases and J by 2 bases; unmatched bases: 7. The CDR3 contains 16 residues. In DNA, the CDR3 is TGTGCCAGCAGCTTCACAGGGCGGGGGGCCACAGATACGCAGTATTTT. Protein product: CASSFTGRGATDTQYF. The full variable domain, with the rest looked up from reference TRBV7-2 and TRBJ2-3, is GAGVSQSPSNKVTEKGKDVELRCDPISGHTALYWYRQSLGQGLEFLIYFQGNSAPDKSGLPSDRFSAERTGGSVSTLTIQRTQQEDSAVYLCASSFTGRGATDTQYFGPGTRLTVL.

This clonotype was detected once. The chain employs TRBV20-1 and TRBJ2-1, with a tentative D call TRBD2 (7 bases). Germline CDR1 is DFQATT and CDR2 is SNEGSKA (reference sequence). The CDR3 extends over 18 amino acids. The V end was cut by 0 bases, the J end by 1 base, with 19 bases between. The CDR3 region is CSARDGVGRGYSYNEQFF. DNA for the CDR3: TGCAGTGCTAGAGATGGGGTGGGGAGGGGGTATTCCTACAATGAGCAGTTCTTC.

With regard to this clonotype: The CDR3 carries no conserved terminal phenylalanine or tryptophan, so it likely arises from a read error. V gene TRBV5-4 combines with J gene TRBJ1-6; no definite D call. V was clipped by 4 bases and J by 6 bases, with 17 bases between them. Per the germline V gene, CDR1 is SGHNT and CDR2 is YYREEE (reference sequence). There are 16 residues in the CDR3. CDR3 amino acids: CASSPPGHGLNSPLHL. CDR3 bases: TGTGCCAGCAGCCCCCCGGGCCACGGGCTTAATTCACCCCTCCACTTA.

For this clonotype: A much more abundant neighbour one base away suggests this may be a read error. This sequence joins TRBV29-1 and TRBJ2-5; D is uncertain. CDR1 is SQVTM and CDR2 is ANQGSEA in the germline V gene. CDR3 length equals 12 residues. In DNA, the CDR3 is TGCAGCGTCCGAGGCTTCCAAGAGACCCAGAACTTC. This encodes CSVRGFQETQNF.

This chain links TRBV18 with TRBJ2-5; 9 bases are shared with TRBD1. Germline-derived CDR1 and CDR2 are KGHSH and LQKENI. The CDR3 is made up of 17 amino acids. V gave up 0 bases and J gave up 4 bases; unmatched junction bases: 9. For the CDR3, the DNA is TGTGCCAGCTCACCACCGGACAGGGGCCGGTACCGAGAGACCCAGTACTTC. Translated, it gives CASSPPDRGRYRETQYF.

This clonotype was seen just once. The rearrangement joins TRBV6-5 to TRBJ2-7, with 7 positions matching TRBD1. V trimming: 6 bases; J trimming: 1 base; junction bases outside the gene matches: 6. The germline CDR1 and CDR2 sequences are MNHEY and SVGAGI. The CDR3 loop spans 14 amino acids. The CDR3 coding sequence is TGTGCCAGCAGGGCAGGACAGGTTTCCTACGAGCAGTACTTC. Its protein is CASRAGQVSYEQYF.

The sample holds many counts of this clonotype. This sequence joins TRBV14 and TRBJ2-1, with D tentatively TRBD1 or TRBD2 (5 bases each). The V gene lost 0 bases and the J gene lost 10 bases, with 19 bases spanning the gap. The CDR3 extends over 16 amino acids. The germline V gene has CDR1 SGHDN and CDR2 FVKESK. CDR3 residues: CASSQEGTHRWGEQFF. In nucleotides, the CDR3 is TGTGCCAGCAGCCAAGAAGGGACCCACCGGTGGGGGGAGCAGTTCTTC. Filled out from reference TRBV14 and TRBJ2-1, the complete variable domain reads EAGVTQFPSHSVIEKGQTVTLRCDPISGHDNLYWYRRVMGKEIKFLLHFVKESKQDESGMPNNRFLAERTGGTYSTLKVQPAELEDSGVYFCASSQEGTHRWGEQFFGPGTRLTVL.

Worth noting for this clonotype: This may be a read error, as it is one base from a much larger clone. This chain uses TRBV7-9 with TRBJ2-7; 7 nucleotides agree with TRBD2. CDR3 length: 16 residues. V dropped 3 bases and J dropped 7; count of bases not matched to a gene: 15. CDR1 is SEHNR, CDR2 FQNEAQ, per germline (reference sequence). CDR3 loop: CASSFVPGRGVFEQYF. In DNA, the CDR3 is TGTGCCAGCAGCTTTGTTCCGGGACGGGGGGTTTTTGAGCAGTACTTC.

Notes on this clonotype: This clone may be a read error of a much larger clone one base away. This chain uses TRBV12-5 with TRBJ1-5; 10 nucleotides match TRBD1. The germline V gene encodes CDR1 LGHNT and CDR2 FRNRAP. CDR3 size: 15 residues. The CDR3 DNA follows: TGTGCTAGTGGGCAGACAGGGGGCAGCAGTCAGCCCCAGCATTTT. It is translated as CASGQTGGSSQPQHF.

This clonotype was observed at least ten times. The chain combines TRBV24-1 with TRBJ2-3; D not resolved. This CDR3 contains 12 residues. Trimming removed 5 bases from V and 2 bases from J, with 4 bases in between. Germline CDR1 and CDR2: KGHDR and SFDVKD. The CDR3 loop is CATSGDTDTQYF. CDR3 nucleotide sequence: TGTGCCACCAGTGGAGACACAGATACGCAGTATTTT.

This clonotype showed up many times. The chain employs TRBV2 and TRBJ2-3; D is undetermined. V was shortened by 2 bases and J by 6 bases, with 18 bases between the two germline ends. CDR3 length: 16 residues. Looked up from germline, CDR1 is SNHLY and CDR2 is FYNNEI. The CDR3: CASSESPSRALDTQYF. In nucleotides, the CDR3 is TGTGCCAGCAGTGAATCCCCAAGCCGGGCCCTCGATACGCAGTATTTT.

In its sample, this clonotype was seen many times. The rearrangement links TRBV20-1 to TRBJ2-1; D gene ambiguous. Germline V gene data show CDR1 as DFQATT and CDR2 as SNEGSKA (reference sequence). With 5 bases removed from V and 0 bases from J, the gap between germline ends came to 14 bases. The CDR3 extends over 15 amino acids. CDR3: CSAPPIKSSYNEQFF. The CDR3 bases are TGCAGTGCTCCCCCAATAAAGAGCTCCTACAATGAGCAGTTCTTC.

This clonotype was recorded at least ten times. The J gene is TRBJ1-2, the V gene TRBV6-1; D not resolved. CDR1 is MNHNS, CDR2 SASEGT, per germline. V was trimmed by 6 bases and J by 2 bases, leaving 4 bases between them. This CDR3 is 11 amino acids long. CDR3 amino acids: CASRGNYGYTF. The CDR3 DNA reads as TGTGCCAGCAGGGGAAACTATGGCTACACCTTC.

This clonotype occurred many times. The chain is built from TRBV2 and TRBJ2-7; D might be TRBD1 or TRBD2, each matching 5 bases. Germline V CDR1 and CDR2: SNHLY, FYNNEI. V was trimmed by 4 bases and J by 6 bases, leaving 10 bases between them. The CDR3 runs 12 residues. The CDR3 sequence is CASSGPGPEQYF. Written as DNA, the CDR3 is TGTGCCAGCAGTGGTCCGGGGCCCGAGCAGTACTTC.

This chain connects TRBV20-1 to TRBJ2-7; a possible D gene is TRBD2 (5 bases). This CDR3 has 15 amino acids. Between the trimmed V and J ends, which lost 1 base and 10 bases, there was a span of 23 bases. Germline V CDR1 and CDR2: DFQATT, SNEGSKA (reference sequence). The CDR3 coding sequence is TGCAGTGCTAGAGGACGGGGTGGCCGGCTAGAGACACAGTACTTC. Translating it yields CSARGRGGRLETQYF.

This sequence joins TRBV9 and TRBJ2-7; perhaps TRBD2 as D (6 bases). The germline V gene encodes CDR1 SGDLS and CDR2 YYNGEE. V lost 0 bases to trimming and J lost 5 bases, with 12 bases between them. The length of the CDR3 is 14 residues. The chain's CDR3 is CASSVDGSGDEQYF. The CDR3 coding sequence is TGTGCCAGCAGCGTAGACGGGAGTGGCGACGAGCAGTACTTC.

This clonotype showed up many times. CDR3 bases: TGCAGCGTTACTAGCGGGAGTACGAATGAGCAGTTCTTC. Amino acids: CSVTSGSTNEQFF. The genes are TRBV29-1 and TRBJ2-1; 11 nucleotides align to TRBD2. This CDR3 is 13 amino acids long. Unmatched junction bases numbered 4, after V lost 5 bases and J lost 7 bases. The germline CDR1 and CDR2 sequences are SQVTM and ANQGSEA.

About this clonotype itself: At one of its ends the junction is not consistent with the germline gene, which may arise from a read error. The genes are TRBV20-1 and TRBJ2-7; D possibly corresponds to TRBD1 (6 bases). The CDR3 length is 14 residues. The germline V gene has CDR1 DFQATT and CDR2 SNEGSKA (reference sequence). CDR3 sequence: CGAEGGRGPYEQYF. Here the CDR3 DNA reads TGCGGTGCAGAAGGCGGCAGGGGACCCTACGAGCAGTACTTC.

This clonotype was counted a few times. One end of the junction fails to match germline, which may point to a read error. V is TRBV5-1 and J is TRBJ2-7; D is unclear. Per germline, CDR1 SGHRS and CDR2 YFSETQ. The CDR3 runs to 12 residues. CDR3 sequence: CASSLDSYGQYF. In DNA form, the CDR3 reads TGCGCCAGCAGCTTGGACAGCTACGGGCAGTACTTC.

As concerns this clonotype: The conserved closing phenylalanine or tryptophan is absent in this CDR3, likely reflecting a read error. The chain uses TRBV6-6 and TRBJ1-2; 7 bases align to TRBD1. Germline assignment: CDR1 MNHNY and CDR2 SVGAGI (reference sequence). CDR3 length: 18 residues. V shed 4 bases, J shed 8 bases, and the junction held 22 bases outside the gene matches. CDR3 DNA sequence: TGTGCCAGCAGTTGCATTCGGACAGGCGACGAGCAAGGGAGGGGCTACACCCTC. This gives the protein CASSCIRTGDEQGRGYTL.

The table lists this clonotype with many counts. V and J are TRBV6-1 and TRBJ2-7; D remains ambiguous. This CDR3 is built from 15 residues. Germline lookup yields CDR1 MNHNS and CDR2 SASEGT. V lost 7 bases and J lost 0, with 16 bases in between. The CDR3 DNA follows: TGTGCCAGCAACATGCTGACTCGTATCTCCTACGAGCAGTACTTC. Protein: CASNMLTRISYEQYF.

This clonotype is medium-sized (0.01 to 0.1%). The rearrangement uses TRBV15 and TRBJ1-2; D remains unclear. The CDR3 loop spans 13 amino acids. The V end lost 0 bases, the J end lost 6 bases, and 8 bases lay between the germline ends. Germline V gives CDR1 LNHNV, CDR2 YYDKDF (reference sequence). CDR3 in amino acids: CATSREEGDGYTF. The CDR3, as DNA: TGTGCCACCAGCAGAGAGGAGGGTGATGGCTACACCTTC.

Concerning this clonotype: A junction end diverges from the germline sequence, so it may reflect a read error. This chain connects TRBV10-3 to TRBJ2-7, with a possible D match to TRBD2 (5 bases). The germline CDR1 and CDR2 sequences are ENHRY and SYGVKD. The CDR3 has 12 amino acids. The CDR3 DNA sequence: TGTGCCATCAGGCAACTAGGAGGCGAGCAGTGCTTC. Residues: CAIRQLGGEQCF.

The chain combines TRBV6-4 with TRBJ1-1; maybe TRBD1 (5 bases). Germline V gene lookup returns CDR1 MRHNA and CDR2 SNTAGT. This CDR3 spans 15 amino acids. Trimming removed 3 bases from V and 4 bases from J, with 15 bases in between. Written as DNA, the CDR3 is TGTGCCAGCAGTGAAGCGGGGGGGAGAAGCACTGAAGCTTTCTTT. Translating it yields CASSEAGGRSTEAFF.

This clonotype was picked up many times. This chain links TRBV28 with TRBJ2-7; 7 nucleotides match TRBD1. From germline, CDR1 is MDHEN and CDR2 SYDVKM. With V trimmed by 0 bases and J by 6 bases, 11 bases remained unmatched. This CDR3 region has 16 residues. CDR3 nucleotides: TGTGCCAGCAGTTTATGGGACCCCGACAGGGCTGGCGAGCAGTACTTC. Its protein is CASSLWDPDRAGEQYF. The variable domain in full, with the rest retrieved from reference TRBV28 and TRBJ2-7, is DVKVTQSSRYLVKRTGEKVFLECVQDMDHENMFWYRQDPGLGLRLIYFSYDVKMKEKGDIPEGYSVSREKKERFSLILESASTNQTSMYLCASSLWDPDRAGEQYFGPGTRLTVT.